One sample yielded the 10 T cell receptor beta chains listed below, sequenced in a study of blood T cell repertoires in COVID-19. Clones were read by immunoSEQ multiplex PCR, and TCRdb kept only the in-frame ones, dropping some. The sample has about 180,000 clones, approximately 80% seen once. The material sequenced was peripheral blood. The receptors derive from a human donor in a cohort sampled during active COVID-19.

The gene calls are TRBV7-2 and TRBJ1-6; TRBD1 is a possible D gene (5 bases). The CDR3 has 15 amino acids. Germline values: CDR1 SGHTA, CDR2 FQGNSA. V lost 1 base, J lost 7 bases, and 11 bases lay in between. The CDR3 is CASSLEQVGNSPLHF. Here the CDR3 DNA reads TGTGCCAGCAGCTTAGAACAGGTTGGGAATTCACCCCTCCACTTT.

For this clone: Within the sample, other DNA sequences also encode this same CDR3. This chain connects TRBV7-2 to TRBJ1-1; D is perhaps TRBD1 (6 bases). This CDR3 has 13 amino acids. Germline V gene sequence: CDR1 SGHTA, CDR2 FQGNSA. V lost 6 bases and J 1 base, leaving 9 bases between the germline ends. The CDR3 nucleotides read TGTGCCAGCAGTAGACAGGAGAACACTGAAGCTTTCTTT. This encodes CASSRQENTEAFF.

The V call is TRBV9, the J call TRBJ1-1; unclear D gene. Trimming shortened V by 0 bases and J by 4 bases, and 13 bases separated the two germline ends. This CDR3 is 15 amino acids long. Germline assignment: CDR1 SGDLS and CDR2 YYNGEE. The CDR3 nucleotides are TGTGCCAGCAGCGTAGTGTCCACTACGAGCACTGAAGCTTTCTTT. This codes for CASSVVSTTSTEAFF.

The chain joins TRBV11-2 to TRBJ1-2; 10 positions match TRBD1. V dropped 5 bases and J dropped 7; count of bases not matched to a gene: 7. Germline lookup yields CDR1 SGHAT and CDR2 FQNNGV. The CDR3 is 14 residues long. The CDR3 nucleotides read TGTGCCAGCAGCCCAAGACAGGGGGCGGTTGGCTACACCTTC. Translation gives CASSPRQGAVGYTF.

The rearrangement links TRBV5-1 to TRBJ1-2; D is perhaps TRBD1 (6 bases). V lost 0 bases and J 8 bases, leaving 11 bases between the germline ends. The V gene's germline CDR1 is SGHRS and CDR2 YFSETQ. CDR3 length: 13 amino acids. CDR3 residues: CASSLVQGFGYTF. In DNA, the CDR3 is TGCGCCAGCAGCTTGGTCCAGGGGTTCGGCTACACCTTC.

The V gene is TRBV3-1 (or the pseudogene TRBV3-2), the J gene TRBJ2-7; D perhaps matches TRBD2 (5 bases). This CDR3 is built from 15 residues. In germline, CDR1 is LGHDT, CDR2 YNNKEL (reference sequence). Trimming removed 5 bases from V and 1 base from J, with 15 bases in between. The CDR3 here is CASSFGPWRSYEQYF. In DNA form, the CDR3 reads TGTGCCAGCAGCTTTGGTCCCTGGAGGTCCTACGAGCAGTACTTC.

The chain links TRBV5-5 to TRBJ1-2; 10 bases are shared with TRBD1. The CDR3 runs 13 residues. Germline CDR1 reads SGHKS; CDR2 reads YYEKEE (reference sequence). V shed 4 bases and J 8 bases; nucleotides not matched to a gene: 5. This CDR3 is CASSVDRGLGYTF. The CDR3 DNA follows: TGTGCCAGCAGCGTGGACAGGGGGTTAGGCTACACCTTC.

The gene calls are TRBV28 and TRBJ2-7; 10 bases are a match to TRBD2. Germline V gene sequence: CDR1 MDHEN, CDR2 SYDVKM. The V segment lost 6 bases and the J segment 1 base; nucleotides outside the gene matches: 6. This CDR3 region has 15 residues. CDR3: CASSTSGRASYEQYF. CDR3 nucleotide sequence: TGTGCCAGCAGCACGAGCGGGAGGGCGTCCTACGAGCAGTACTTC.

This chain links TRBV3-1 (or the pseudogene TRBV3-2) with TRBJ2-7, with 8 bases fitting TRBD1. The V and J ends lost 6 bases and 6 bases, in that order; junction bases with no gene match: 4. This CDR3 contains 12 residues. The germline V gene has CDR1 LGHDT and CDR2 YNNKEL (reference sequence). CDR3 sequence reads: CASSQTGGEQYF. In nucleotides, the CDR3 is TGTGCCAGCAGTCAAACAGGGGGCGAGCAGTACTTC.

The rearrangement uses TRBV11-2 and TRBJ2-5; 14 bases are shared with TRBD2. Germline-derived CDR1 and CDR2 are SGHAT and FQNNGV. V shed 5 bases and J 3 bases; nucleotides not matched to a gene: 2. CDR3 length: 15 amino acids. Here the CDR3 reads CASSGGLAGEETQYF. The CDR3 bases are TGTGCCAGCAGCGGGGGACTAGCGGGGGAAGAGACCCAGTACTTC.